This TCR beta chain was recorded in a study of PD-L1 blockade in urothelial cancer. The study's findings and limits: TCR clonality was measured in pretreatment peripheral blood. Clonality below the median predicted better survival.

Sequencing was performed with immunoSEQ multiplex PCR; in TCRdb, only in-frame clones are kept and a portion is missing. The profile covers tens of thousands of clones, with about 80% appearing a single time and 3.5% taken by the ten largest. The CDR3 totals 17 residues. Germline V CDR1 and CDR2: SNHLY, FYNNEI. J lost 1 base, V lost 4 bases, and 9 bases had no gene match. Notes on this clone: Its matching antigen is unknown.

The rearrangement joins TRBV2 to TRBJ1-5; 8 bases match TRBD1. Sample: PBMCs, taken around atezolizumab (anti-PD-L1) treatment. This sequence was found in a man between 65 and 79 years old with urothelial cancer. Here the CDR3 DNA reads TGTGCCAGCAGTGGACCCAGGGGGCAGAGGAGCAATCAGCCCCAGCATTTT. Its translation: CASSGPRGQRSNQPQHF.